Below are 28 T cell receptor beta chains sequenced from a single sample in a study of T-cell reconstitution after alpha-beta-depleted transplantation in children. Unique molecular identifiers were incorporated into the prepared TCRbeta library. A single record per CDR3 protein comes from TCRdb applying MiXCR to the PCR reads. The sample holds about 830,000 distinct CDR3 sequences, roughly 15% seen once. Here the sequenced sample was PBMCs, mostly from graft donor cells, taken 360 days after TCRalphabeta/CD19-depleted stem cell transplant. The origin of the receptors is a male patient younger than 18 who had a stem cell transplant for acute lymphoblastic leukemia, so the T cells may come from the graft donor.

The gene calls are TRBV12-3 or TRBV12-4 and TRBJ2-7; 10 nucleotides line up with TRBD2. V lost 5 bases and J lost 6; bases outside the gene matches: 7. The CDR3 is 14 residues long. The CDR3 is CASSGLAAYSEQYF. The CDR3 nucleotides are TGTGCCAGCAGTGGACTAGCGGCATACAGCGAGCAGTACTTC.

V and J are TRBV4-2 and TRBJ2-6; 12 bases agree with TRBD2. The ends lost 2 bases at V and 2 bases at J; junction bases unmatched: 4. The germline V gene encodes CDR1 LGHNA and CDR2 YNFKEQ. The CDR3 runs 18 residues. The CDR3 region is CASSQLAGGLPGANVLTF. The DNA of the CDR3 is TGTGCCAGCAGCCAACTAGCGGGAGGGCTCCCTGGGGCCAACGTCCTGACTTTC.

V usage is TRBV29-1 and J usage is TRBJ1-1; 7 positions match TRBD1. With V trimmed by 7 bases and J by 1 base, 6 bases remained unmatched. Germline CDR1 SQVTM, CDR2 ANQGSEA. This CDR3 contains 13 residues. The CDR3 here is CSGSGQWNTEAFF. In DNA, the CDR3 is TGCAGCGGGTCGGGACAGTGGAACACTGAAGCTTTCTTT.

This clonotype was seen at least ten times. The chain combines TRBV7-9 with TRBJ2-5, with D tentatively TRBD2 (6 bases). Trimming removed 4 bases at V and 5 bases at J, with 14 bases between. Germline CDR1 is SEHNR and CDR2 is FQNEAQ (reference sequence). This CDR3 is 14 amino acids long. The CDR3 nucleotides read TGTGCCAGCAGCTCGGTGGGAGGTTCCGAGACCCAGTACTTC. It is translated as CASSSVGGSETQYF.

The J gene is TRBJ2-5, the V gene TRBV5-1; the D gene is possibly TRBD1 (5 bases). Germline CDR1 and CDR2: SGHRS and YFSETQ. The CDR3 length is 14 residues. V was clipped by 0 bases and J by 5 bases, with 11 bases between them. The CDR3 here is CASSLVGQWETQYF. CDR3 coding DNA: TGCGCCAGCAGCTTGGTGGGGCAGTGGGAGACCCAGTACTTC.

This clonotype was seen only a few times. The chain employs TRBV5-1 and TRBJ2-1; 10 bases are a match to TRBD2. Trimming at V came to 4 bases and at J to 4 bases, leaving 5 bases not matched to a gene. CDR1 SGHRS and CDR2 YFSETQ come from the germline V gene. CDR3 length: 15 residues. The CDR3 reads CASSRSGRGYNEQFF. DNA of the CDR3: TGCGCCAGCAGCCGAAGCGGGAGGGGTTACAATGAGCAGTTCTTC.

The rearrangement links TRBV20-1 to TRBJ2-2; D call uncertain. The germline V and J ends were trimmed by 6 bases and 1 base, with 15 bases remaining between them. The CDR3 has 15 residues. The germline V gene has CDR1 DFQATT and CDR2 SNEGSKA (reference sequence). The CDR3 here is CSAPLRRVNTGELFF. Here the CDR3 DNA reads TGCAGTGCCCCCTTGCGTAGGGTGAACACCGGGGAGCTGTTTTTT.

This clonotype was counted many times. CDR3 residues: CASSPWDSIYEQYF. Here the CDR3 DNA reads TGCGCCAGCAGCCCCTGGGACTCTATCTACGAGCAGTACTTC. The chain employs TRBV5-1 and TRBJ2-7, with D perhaps matching TRBD2 (6 bases). Trimming pared 4 bases from V and 3 bases from J, leaving 14 bases between. CDR1 and CDR2 from the germline V gene are SGHRS and YFSETQ. The length of the CDR3 is 14 residues.

Ten or more counts support this clonotype. V is TRBV20-1 and J is TRBJ2-7, with 8 positions matching TRBD2. This CDR3 region has 14 residues. The junction had 7 bases not matched to a gene; V was cut back by 3 bases and J by 3 bases. Germline CDR1 and CDR2: DFQATT and SNEGSKA (reference sequence). This CDR3 is CSARDPGRDYEQYF. The CDR3 DNA follows: TGCAGTGCTAGGGACCCCGGGAGGGACTACGAGCAGTACTTC.

The CDR3 here is CSVRGGIGAEAFF. Written as DNA, the CDR3 is TGCAGCGTTAGGGGGGGTATTGGGGCTGAAGCTTTCTTT. The chain employs TRBV29-1 and TRBJ1-1; tentative D call: TRBD1 (6 bases). This CDR3 region has 13 residues. CDR1 is SQVTM and CDR2 is ANQGSEA in the germline V gene. Trimming shortened V by 5 bases and J by 6 bases, and 16 bases separated the two germline ends.

There are many counts of this clonotype. The rearrangement uses TRBV12-3 or TRBV12-4 and TRBJ2-1, with D perhaps TRBD1 or TRBD2 (5 bases each). The V and J ends lost 3 bases and 2 bases respectively, with 11 bases between them. CDR3 length equals 15 residues. For the CDR3, the DNA is TGTGCCAGCAGTTTTTATGGGGGTCCCTACAATGAGCAGTTCTTC. This gives the protein CASSFYGGPYNEQFF.

This rearrangement joins TRBV10-3 to TRBJ2-1, with TRBD2 matching 13 bases. V shed 10 bases and J 4 bases; nucleotides not matched to a gene: 13. The CDR3 spans 17 residues. The germline gives CDR1 ENHRY, CDR2 SYGVKD. CDR3: CATGLAGLEGDYNEQFF. For the CDR3, the DNA is TGTGCCACGGGACTAGCGGGGCTCGAGGGGGATTACAATGAGCAGTTCTTC.

The rearrangement joins TRBV5-1 to TRBJ2-5; a weak D match, TRBD1 (5 bases). The CDR3 has 16 amino acids. V gave up 4 bases and J gave up 2 bases, with 18 bases separating them. Germline V lookup: CDR1 SGHRS, CDR2 YFSETQ. The CDR3 region has the DNA TGCGCCAGCAGCCCGCTTCTCAGGGCAGCTCAAGAGACCCAGTACTTC. Residues: CASSPLLRAAQETQYF. Complete variable domain (other parts from reference TRBV5-1 and TRBJ2-5): KAGVTQTPRYLIKTRGQQVTLSCSPISGHRSVSWYQQTPGQGLQFLFEYFSETQRNKGNFPGRFSGRQFSNSRSEMNVSTLELGDSALYLCASSPLLRAAQETQYFGPGTRLLVL.

The rearrangement uses TRBV20-1 and TRBJ2-2, with D possibly TRBD1 on 5 matching bases. Germline V gene data show CDR1 as DFQATT and CDR2 as SNEGSKA (reference sequence). Trimming took off 1 base at V and 6 bases at J, with 15 bases between the two ends. This CDR3 is 15 amino acids long. The CDR3 spells CSARGQNLWPGELFF. CDR3 DNA sequence: TGCAGTGCTAGAGGACAGAACCTATGGCCCGGGGAGCTGTTTTTT.

The J gene is TRBJ1-2, the V gene TRBV24-1; D unresolved. CDR1 and CDR2 from the germline V gene are KGHDR and SFDVKD. Trimming cost V 4 bases and J 6 bases, with 20 bases left between them. The CDR3 covers 16 residues. Here the CDR3 reads CATSDPLKGFSDGYTF. As DNA, the CDR3 is TGTGCCACCAGTGACCCCCTAAAGGGTTTCTCCGATGGCTACACCTTC.

The chain links TRBV28 to TRBJ2-4; D is possibly TRBD2 (6 bases). V lost 7 bases and J lost 9, with 13 bases in between. Germline CDR1 reads MDHEN; CDR2 reads SYDVKM. The length of the CDR3 is 12 residues. CDR3 loop: CASTDGGVIQYF. The DNA of the CDR3 is TGTGCCAGCACGGACGGGGGAGTCATTCAGTACTTC. Variable domain in full (rest from reference TRBV28 and TRBJ2-4): DVKVTQSSRYLVKRTGEKVFLECVQDMDHENMFWYRQDPGLGLRLIYFSYDVKMKEKGDIPEGYSVSREKKERFSLILESASTNQTSMYLCASTDGGVIQYFGAGTRLSVL.

CDR3 nucleotides: TGCGCCAGCAGCTTGGTACAGAGCTCCTATAATTCACCCCTCCACTTT. As protein: CASSLVQSSYNSPLHF. This chain links TRBV5-1 with TRBJ1-6, with D uncertain. The V and J ends lost 0 bases and 0 bases respectively, with 7 bases between them. Germline values: CDR1 SGHRS, CDR2 YFSETQ. This CDR3 spans 16 amino acids.

A few counts support this clonotype. V usage is TRBV9 and J usage is TRBJ2-6, with D maybe TRBD2 (7 bases). Germline V gene lookup returns CDR1 SGDLS and CDR2 YYNGEE. The CDR3 has 18 residues. Trimming left V 4 bases short and J 0 bases short, with 17 bases between. In DNA, the CDR3 is TGTGCCAGCAGCTTGGGGGGAGGGGGGCTCTCTGGGGCCAACGTCCTGACTTTC. Translated, it gives CASSLGGGGLSGANVLTF.

This clonotype was picked up one time. One base away lies a much larger clone, so this may be a sequencing read error. The CDR3 spells CASSRDGRNYGYIF. CDR3 DNA: TGTGCCAGCAGCCGGGACGGACGAAACTATGGCTACATCTTC. The chain links TRBV7-3 to TRBJ1-2, with D possibly TRBD1 on 5 matching bases. Germline values: CDR1 SGHTA, CDR2 FQGTGA. The CDR3 is made up of 14 amino acids.

The chain links TRBV29-1 to TRBJ2-1; 9 bases match TRBD1. The CDR3 length is 15 residues. Germline V gives CDR1 SQVTM, CDR2 ANQGSEA. V dropped 4 bases and J dropped 4; count of bases not matched to a gene: 8. The CDR3 DNA is TGCAGCGTTGGATTCGGGACAGGGAGGTACAATGAGCAGTTCTTC. Its protein product is CSVGFGTGRYNEQFF.

The rearrangement joins TRBV30 to TRBJ2-7; 9 nucleotides match TRBD2. Trimming took 1 base from V and 0 from J; bases not matched to a gene: 7. This CDR3 has 16 amino acids. CDR1 GTSNPN and CDR2 SVGIG come from the germline V gene (reference sequence). The CDR3: CAWSAGTSRSSYEQYF. The CDR3 nucleotides read TGTGCCTGGAGTGCCGGGACTAGCAGGAGCTCCTACGAGCAGTACTTC.

The V call is TRBV24-1, the J call TRBJ2-2; D may be TRBD2 (6 bases). Germline V gives CDR1 KGHDR, CDR2 SFDVKD. V lost 6 bases, J lost 3 bases, and 16 bases lay in between. The CDR3 sequence is 16 residues long. The CDR3 region has the DNA TGTGCCACCAGTAGTCCCAGGCGGGGATACACCGGGGAGCTGTTTTTT. It specifies CATSSPRRGYTGELFF.

This clonotype was found a few times. V usage is TRBV5-1 and J usage is TRBJ2-7; D possibly matches TRBD1 or TRBD2 (5 bases each). Germline V gene sequence: CDR1 SGHRS, CDR2 YFSETQ. This CDR3 region has 15 residues. Deletions cut 2 bases from V and 6 bases from J, with 18 bases between. The CDR3 sequence is CASSFEGFRTSEQYF. The CDR3 region has the DNA TGCGCCAGCAGCTTTGAGGGGTTTAGGACCTCCGAGCAGTACTTC. Drawing the rest from reference TRBV5-1 and TRBJ2-7, the complete variable domain is KAGVTQTPRYLIKTRGQQVTLSCSPISGHRSVSWYQQTPGQGLQFLFEYFSETQRNKGNFPGRFSGRQFSNSRSEMNVSTLELGDSALYLCASSFEGFRTSEQYFGPGTRLTVT.

This rearrangement joins TRBV29-1 to TRBJ2-2; D is uncertain. CDR1 SQVTM and CDR2 ANQGSEA come from the germline V gene. Trimming took 6 bases from V and 0 from J, leaving 5 bases between them. This CDR3 is 12 amino acids long. DNA of the CDR3: TGCAGCGTCGGAACGAACACCGGGGAGCTGTTTTTT. Residues: CSVGTNTGELFF.

This clonotype came up a few times. This sequence joins TRBV27 and TRBJ2-7; the match to TRBD1 covers 12 bases. The length of the CDR3 is 19 residues. Germline V CDR1 and CDR2: MNHEY, SMNVEV (reference sequence). J was trimmed by 2 bases and V by 1 base; bases with no gene match: 12. The CDR3 DNA reads as TGTGCCAGCAGTTTATGGGGGGACAGGGGGCTAGCGGGCACCTACGAGCAGTACTTC. Its protein is CASSLWGDRGLAGTYEQYF.

V usage is TRBV18 and J usage is TRBJ2-7, with 11 positions matching TRBD1. The CDR3 spans 16 residues. V lost 4 bases and J lost 3; bases outside the gene matches: 8. CDR1 and CDR2 from the germline V gene are KGHSH and LQKENI. CDR3 protein: CASSRPGTGGRYEQYF. The CDR3 DNA reads TGTGCCAGCTCACGACCCGGGACAGGGGGGCGCTACGAGCAGTACTTC.

This clonotype was detected only a few times. The chain recombines TRBV7-6 with TRBJ2-5; D not resolved. Germline loops: CDR1 SGHVS, CDR2 FNYEAQ. CDR3 length: 16 residues. Trimming took off 1 base at V and 1 base at J, with 13 bases between the two ends. CDR3: CASSLDPGLAQETQYF. The CDR3 DNA follows: TGTGCCAGCAGCTTAGATCCCGGTCTGGCCCAAGAGACCCAGTACTTC.

This chain joins TRBV2 and TRBJ2-2; D not certain. The CDR3 length is 13 residues. The V gene lost 3 bases and the J gene lost 4 bases, with 6 bases spanning the gap. The germline CDR1 and CDR2 sequences are SNHLY and FYNNEI. DNA for the CDR3: TGTGCCAGCAGTGAGGGCCGCACCGGGGAGCTGTTTTTT. It yields the protein CASSEGRTGELFF.